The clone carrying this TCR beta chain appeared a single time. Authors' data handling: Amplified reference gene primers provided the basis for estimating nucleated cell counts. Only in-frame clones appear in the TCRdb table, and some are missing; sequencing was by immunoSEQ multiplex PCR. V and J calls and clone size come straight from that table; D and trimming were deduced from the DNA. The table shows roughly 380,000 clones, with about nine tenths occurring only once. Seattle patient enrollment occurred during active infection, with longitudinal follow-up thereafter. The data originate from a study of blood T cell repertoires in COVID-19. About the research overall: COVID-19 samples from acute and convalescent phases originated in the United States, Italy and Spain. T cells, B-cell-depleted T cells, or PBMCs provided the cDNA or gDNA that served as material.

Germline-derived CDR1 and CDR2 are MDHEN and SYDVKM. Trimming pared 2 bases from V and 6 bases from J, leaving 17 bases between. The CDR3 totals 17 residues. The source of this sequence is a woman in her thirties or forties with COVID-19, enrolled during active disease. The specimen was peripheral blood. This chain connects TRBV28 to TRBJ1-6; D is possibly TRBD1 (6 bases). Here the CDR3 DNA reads TGTGCCAGCAGTTTACCCCCTGGACAGAGCTTTAATTCACCCCTCCACTTT. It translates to CASSLPPGQSFNSPLHF.